This T cell receptor beta chain was sequenced for a study of OX40 agonist ivuxolimab in advanced cancers. Germline CDR1 is PRHDT and CDR2 is FYEKMQ (reference sequence). With 0 bases removed from V and 5 bases from J, the gap between germline ends came to 7 bases. There are 13 residues in the CDR3. Notes on the study in general: CD4+ and CD8+ blood T cells expanded clonally by week 6 at 0.1 to 3.0 mg/kg. There were also nonresponders showing low normalized T-cell clonal expansion.

Remarks on this clone: Its target is unknown.

Some clones are missing from TCRdb's copy, which holds only in-frame ones; the method was immunoSEQ multiplex PCR. This repertoire shows 20,000 to 25,000 clones, about 87% found once; its top ten account for about 17%. The V and J genes are TRBV13 and TRBJ1-1; D ambiguous. The sample consisted of CD4+ or CD8+ T cells sorted from blood, taken in a trial of the OX40 agonist ivuxolimab. The receptor comes from an adult with an advanced solid tumor such as melanoma, head and neck, liver or kidney cancer. The CDR3 DNA sequence: TGTGCCAGCAGCTTAGGTGACAAGACTGAAGCTTTCTTT. Protein sequence: CASSLGDKTEAFF.